One and the same sample provided the 18 T cell receptor beta chains below, sequenced in a study of blood T cell repertoires in COVID-19. Only in-frame clones appear in the TCRdb table, and some are missing; sequencing was by immunoSEQ multiplex PCR. The profile shows some 300,000 clones, about 88% of them singletons. Sequenced material: PBMCs or T cells enriched from blood (not recorded which). These receptors were obtained from a woman aged 25-40 years who had recovered from COVID-19.

V usage is TRBV19 and J usage is TRBJ2-7; 8 bases map to TRBD1. V was pared by 3 bases and J by 7 bases, with 8 bases of the junction left unmatched. The CDR3 spans 14 residues. Germline values: CDR1 LNHDA, CDR2 SQIVND (reference sequence). The CDR3 is CASSMLQGAREQYF. The DNA for the CDR3 is TGTGCCAGTAGTATGCTGCAGGGGGCTAGAGAGCAGTACTTC.

This clone was seen many times. The chain has TRBV4-1 and TRBJ2-3; D might be TRBD1 (5 bases). The V end was cut by 5 bases, the J end by 3 bases, with 18 bases between. This CDR3 is 16 amino acids long. Per germline, CDR1 MGHRA and CDR2 YSYEKL. CDR3 sequence reads: CASSATMTDTTDTQYF. DNA for the CDR3: TGCGCCAGCAGCGCGACCATGACAGACACAACAGATACGCAGTATTTT.

The rearrangement uses TRBV7-2 and TRBJ1-2; 9 bases agree with TRBD1. The CDR3 covers 19 residues. Germline trimming cut 0 bases from V and 1 base from J; bases unmatched to any gene: 12. CDR1 and CDR2 (germline): SGHTA, FQGNSA. The CDR3: CASSLARGQGRRGNYGYTF. In DNA, the CDR3 is TGTGCCAGCAGCTTAGCGCGGGGACAGGGTAGAAGGGGTAACTATGGCTACACCTTC.

The table lists this clone with a few counts. The genes are TRBV7-6 and TRBJ1-2; the D gene is possibly TRBD1 (6 bases). This CDR3 is 15 amino acids long. Trimming cost V 1 base and J 6 bases, with 15 bases left between them. Germline V gene sequence: CDR1 SGHVS, CDR2 FNYEAQ. This chain's CDR3 is CASSLGNRGGNGYTF. The CDR3 DNA follows: TGTGCCAGCAGCTTAGGGAATCGGGGGGGCAATGGCTACACCTTC.

The rearrangement links TRBV5-6 to TRBJ2-3; D remains unclear. In germline, CDR1 is SGHDT, CDR2 YYEEEE. The CDR3 covers 15 residues. Trimming cost V 2 bases and J 2 bases, with 12 bases left between them. The CDR3 bases are TGTGCCAGCAGCTTCTTGGCGGCCTCCACAGATACGCAGTATTTT. Residues: CASSFLAASTDTQYF.

The V and J genes are TRBV30 and TRBJ2-7; 9 bases map to TRBD2. Trimming at V came to 5 bases and at J to 5 bases, leaving 7 bases not matched to a gene. This CDR3 contains 13 residues. Germline assignment: CDR1 GTSNPN and CDR2 SVGIG (reference sequence). The CDR3 loop is CAWGGTSPNEQYF. Here the CDR3 DNA reads TGTGCCTGGGGCGGGACTAGCCCTAACGAGCAGTACTTC.

The CDR3 spells CASSKDGRRGNQPQHF. CDR3 sequence (DNA): TGTGCCAGCAGCAAAGATGGCAGGAGGGGCAATCAGCCCCAGCATTTT. The chain carries TRBV21-1 and TRBJ1-5. TRBV21-1 is a documented pseudogene. This CDR3 comprises 16 residues.

V is TRBV12-3 or TRBV12-4 and J is TRBJ1-2; maybe TRBD1 (6 bases). V lost 2 bases and J lost 3, with 7 bases in between. The CDR3 has 13 amino acids. This chain's CDR3 is CASSLRTDYGYTF. The DNA for the CDR3 is TGTGCCAGCAGTTTACGGACAGACTATGGCTACACCTTC.

This clone was detected only once. The chain links TRBV19 to TRBJ1-1, with D perhaps matching TRBD1 (5 bases). Germline CDR1 reads LNHDA; CDR2 reads SQIVND (reference sequence). The V end was cut by 5 bases, the J end by 0 bases, with 13 bases between. This CDR3 has 15 amino acids. CDR3 nucleotide sequence: TGTGCCAGTAGTGGAGATCGACAGATGAACACTGAAGCTTTCTTT. This gives the protein CASSGDRQMNTEAFF.

This sequence joins TRBV19 and TRBJ2-1; 12 bases are a match to TRBD2. Germline V CDR1 and CDR2: LNHDA, SQIVND (reference sequence). Losses at the gene ends were 6 bases for V and 4 bases for J; bases not matched to a gene: 4. The CDR3 is made up of 15 amino acids. CDR3 loop: CASSWTSGEYNEQFF. The CDR3 nucleotides read TGTGCCAGTAGCTGGACTAGCGGGGAGTACAATGAGCAGTTCTTC.

This clone has more than one count but fewer than ten. The chain recombines TRBV28 with TRBJ1-3; D is unclear. V gave up 4 bases and J gave up 4 bases, with 17 bases separating them. In germline, CDR1 is MDHEN, CDR2 SYDVKM. This CDR3 is 16 amino acids long. DNA of the CDR3: TGTGCCAGCAGTTCCCTGCGTGGGCCACTCGGAAACACCATATATTTT. Its protein is CASSSLRGPLGNTIYF.

The chain recombines TRBV30 with TRBJ2-1; maybe TRBD1 (5 bases). From germline, CDR1 is GTSNPN and CDR2 SVGIG (reference sequence). This CDR3 comprises 11 residues. V was trimmed by 3 bases and J by 9 bases, leaving 9 bases between them. The CDR3 DNA follows: TGTGCCTGGAGGGTACAGGTTGAGCAGTTCTTC. This sequence encodes CAWRVQVEQFF.

The chain is built from TRBV11-2 and TRBJ2-3; 13 positions agree with TRBD2. Germline V gene sequence: CDR1 SGHAT, CDR2 FQNNGV. CDR3 length: 17 residues. V was pared by 4 bases and J by 8 bases, with 12 bases of the junction left unmatched. In DNA form, the CDR3 reads TGTGCCAGCAGCTCGAGGACTAGCGGGGGCCCCGCAGCTACGCAGTATTTT. Its protein product is CASSSRTSGGPAATQYF. Combining the CDR3 with reference TRBV11-2 and TRBJ2-3 gives the whole variable domain EAGVAQSPRYKIIEKRQSVAFWCNPISGHATLYWYQQILGQGPKLLIQFQNNGVVDDSQLPKDRFSAERLKGVDSTLKIQPAKLEDSAVYLCASSSRTSGGPAATQYFGPGTRLTVL.

V and J are TRBV24-1 and TRBJ2-3; D might be TRBD2 (6 bases). There are 16 residues in the CDR3. Germline V gene sequence: CDR1 KGHDR, CDR2 SFDVKD. The V gene lost 4 bases and the J gene lost 6 bases, with 19 bases spanning the gap. CDR3 DNA: TGTGCCACCAGTGAGTTTAGGGGTATGGGGGGTGATACGCAGTATTTT. Protein: CATSEFRGMGGDTQYF.

The chain combines TRBV5-1 with TRBJ1-1, with D perhaps matching TRBD1 (5 bases). Looked up from germline, CDR1 is SGHRS and CDR2 is YFSETQ. Trimming pared 0 bases from V and 1 base from J, leaving 7 bases between. This CDR3 region has 14 residues. For the CDR3, the DNA is TGCGCCAGCAGCTTGGGACAGCCGAACACTGAAGCTTTCTTT. Amino acid sequence: CASSLGQPNTEAFF.

This clone was recorded only once. This chain connects TRBV3-1 (or the pseudogene TRBV3-2) to TRBJ2-1; perhaps TRBD1 as D (6 bases). This CDR3 contains 16 residues. Deletions cut 1 base from V and 2 bases from J, with 12 bases between. Germline V gene sequence: CDR1 LGHDT, CDR2 YNNKEL (reference sequence). For the CDR3, the DNA is TGTGCCAGCAGCCAAGGGTGGCAGGGGACCTACAATGAGCAGTTCTTC. As protein: CASSQGWQGTYNEQFF.

The CDR3 nucleotides read TGTGCCAGCAGCTATGCTGGCGTCAGCGCGGGAAACACCATATATTTT. Translating it yields CASSYAGVSAGNTIYF. V usage is TRBV7-2 and J usage is TRBJ1-3, with D uncertain. The CDR3 totals 16 residues. Germline V gene lookup returns CDR1 SGHTA and CDR2 FQGNSA. The V gene lost 4 bases and the J gene lost 4 bases, with 17 bases spanning the gap. Looking up the rest from reference TRBV7-2 and TRBJ1-3 gives the full variable domain: GAGVSQSPSNKVTEKGKDVELRCDPISGHTALYWYRQSLGQGLEFLIYFQGNSAPDKSGLPSDRFSAERTGGSVSTLTIQRTQQEDSAVYLCASSYAGVSAGNTIYFGEGSWLTVV.

This clone appeared once. V gene TRBV30 combines with J gene TRBJ1-1; TRBD1 matches at 9 bases. V shed 3 bases, J shed 1 base, and the junction held 3 bases outside the gene matches. The CDR3 runs to 14 residues. Germline V gives CDR1 GTSNPN, CDR2 SVGIG (reference sequence). The CDR3 loop is CAWSQDRGNTEAFF. DNA for the CDR3: TGTGCCTGGAGCCAGGACAGGGGGAACACTGAAGCTTTCTTT.